The source of this TCR beta chain is a study of kidney transplant recipient with SARS-CoV-2 infection. TCRdb reprocessed the reads with MiXCR, giving one entry per CDR3 protein. The profile shows approximately 250,000 distinct CDR3 sequences, under 35% of them singletons. Trimming took 5 bases from V and 4 from J, leaving 23 bases between them. Germline loops: CDR1 WNHNN, CDR2 SYGVQD (reference sequence). The CDR3 runs to 17 residues. Sequencing was performed on a blood sample, taken at baseline and on day 111 from a kidney transplant recipient. This clonotype was obtained from a male patient in his thirties who had COVID-19 and was a kidney transplant recipient. The graft donor may be the source of some T cells. The V and J genes are TRBV10-1 and TRBJ1-2; D uncertain. DNA of the CDR3: TGCGCCAGCAGTACTAAACCAAGATCGCGAAAGCCCTATGGCTACACCTTC. Its translation: CASSTKPRSRKPYGYTF.